The clone carrying this TCR beta chain was seen only a few times. Primers included in the PCR were 60 Vbeta and 13 Jbeta primers. Assay: immunoSEQ multiplex PCR; the TCRdb copy retains only in-frame clones and omits some. The table includes about 140,000 clones, approximately 57% detected once. These data are taken from a study of cytomegalovirus exposure and HLA in healthy donors. Germline V CDR1 and CDR2: MNHEY, SMNVEV (reference sequence). The CDR3 contains 13 residues. V lost 6 bases and J 2 bases, leaving 10 bases between the germline ends. Sample: PBMCs. The source of this sequence is a male donor in good health and CMV-seronegative. J is TRBJ2-5 and V is TRBV27, with D maybe TRBD1 (6 bases). In DNA, the CDR3 is TGTGCCAGCAGCAGGGGTGGGCAAGAGACCCAGTACTTC. Protein product: CASSRGGQETQYF.